Each of the 31 T cell receptor beta chains below was sequenced from the same sample in a study of early T cells in non-severe SARS-CoV-2 infection (TCRdb year 2021). The library relied on 5' RACE. This sample was sequenced with a NextSeq 500. The public reads were run again by TCRdb, first through fastp at Q25 and then through MiXCR, and only productive beta chains were kept. Entries are consolidated by CDR3 protein sequence, retaining the most common genes and DNA. Present in this sample are around 79,000 distinct CDR3 sequences, around 11% of which were seen just once. Approximately 12% of the sample belongs to the ten largest clones. The sample was whole blood, taken at baseline. Receptors were obtained from an adult who was a healthcare worker with PCR-confirmed SARS-CoV-2 infection or an uninfected control (not recorded which).

This clonotype was seen at least ten times. J is TRBJ2-3 and V is TRBV20-1; D remains ambiguous. The length of the CDR3 is 12 residues. V was pared by 0 bases and J by 6 bases, with 7 bases between. Germline V gives CDR1 DFQATT, CDR2 SNEGSKA (reference sequence). Here the CDR3 reads CSARDFVDTQYF. The CDR3 nucleotides are TGCAGTGCTAGAGATTTTGTGGATACGCAGTATTTT.

Concerning this clonotype itself: One end of the junction does not line up with germline, which may come from a read error. The V and J genes are TRBV24-1 and TRBJ2-1, with D hard to call. The CDR3 length is 12 residues. CDR1 and CDR2 (germline): KGHDR, SFDVKD. Here the CDR3 reads CDTSDRYNEQFF. CDR3 bases: TGTGACACCAGTGACCGATACAATGAGCAGTTCTTC.

This clonotype has more than one count but fewer than ten. CDR3 coding DNA: TGCAGCGTTGAACCCCCTTTCCAGGGGGGACGGTCACCCCTCCACTTT. Translation gives CSVEPPFQGGRSPLHF. V gene TRBV29-1 combines with J gene TRBJ1-6; the match to TRBD1 covers 7 bases. The J segment lost 10 bases and the V segment lost 2 bases, leaving 14 bases of the junction unmatched. CDR3 length equals 16 residues. Germline CDR1 reads SQVTM; CDR2 reads ANQGSEA.

The V and J genes are TRBV5-4 and TRBJ2-1, with D perhaps matching TRBD1 or TRBD2 (5 bases each). The CDR3 runs 14 residues. V gave up 2 bases and J gave up 4 bases, with 10 bases separating them. Germline V gives CDR1 SGHNT, CDR2 YYREEE (reference sequence). The CDR3 nucleotides are TGTGCCAGCAGCTTATCGGGACCGTACAATGAGCAGTTCTTC. Its translation: CASSLSGPYNEQFF.

This clonotype showed up many times. The V and J genes are TRBV25-1 and TRBJ2-7; D not resolved. With 3 bases removed from V and 2 bases from J, the gap between germline ends came to 8 bases. Germline CDR1 reads MGHDK; CDR2 reads SYGVNS. The CDR3 is 13 residues long. The CDR3 nucleotides read TGTGCCAGCAGTGACGGATCCCCCTACGAGCAGTACTTC. This codes for CASSDGSPYEQYF.

The chain carries TRBV29-1 and TRBJ1-1, with a possible D match to TRBD1 (6 bases). Germline V lookup: CDR1 SQVTM, CDR2 ANQGSEA. CDR3 length equals 15 residues. V was cut by 7 bases and J by 0 bases, with 18 bases left in between. CDR3 residues: CSGEGGAGMNTEAFF. CDR3 nucleotides: TGCAGCGGCGAAGGGGGTGCAGGTATGAACACTGAAGCTTTCTTT.

This clonotype has just a few counts. V gene TRBV5-1 combines with J gene TRBJ1-1, with D unclear. V lost 4 bases, J lost 3 bases, and 10 bases lay in between. The CDR3 runs to 13 residues. Germline V gives CDR1 SGHRS, CDR2 YFSETQ. The CDR3 DNA sequence: TGCGCCAGCAGCCCCCATGTGGACACTGAAGCTTTCTTT. This codes for CASSPHVDTEAFF.

This clonotype was observed many times. The chain joins TRBV2 to TRBJ2-7; D might be TRBD1 (5 bases). Germline V lookup: CDR1 SNHLY, CDR2 FYNNEI. The CDR3 contains 11 residues. Trimming removed 8 bases from V and 5 bases from J, with 10 bases in between. CDR3 in amino acids: CASRSRDEQYF. DNA for the CDR3: TGTGCCAGCCGGTCCAGGGACGAGCAGTACTTC.

The J gene is TRBJ2-7, the V gene TRBV29-1; D may be TRBD1 or TRBD2 (5 bases each). V was trimmed by 4 bases and J by 3 bases, leaving 10 bases between them. Germline-derived CDR1 and CDR2 are SQVTM and ANQGSEA. This CDR3 is 12 amino acids long. The CDR3 DNA follows: TGCAGCGTTGGAATGGGGGTCTACGAGCAGTACTTC. Protein: CSVGMGVYEQYF.

The CDR3 DNA follows: TGTGCCAGCAGCGCAGGGTTCGGAGAGACCCAGTACTTC. Translation: CASSAGFGETQYF. This sequence joins TRBV28 and TRBJ2-5; maybe TRBD1 (5 bases). Trimming left V 6 bases short and J 4 bases short, with 12 bases between. CDR1 and CDR2 (germline): MDHEN, SYDVKM. The CDR3 is 13 residues long.

The DNA of the CDR3 is TGTGCCAGCAGCCCCGGGACAGGGGAGTACGAGCAGTACTTC. Translated, it gives CASSPGTGEYEQYF. The chain uses TRBV7-9 and TRBJ2-7; the match to TRBD1 covers 10 bases. The CDR3 is 14 residues long. Germline CDR1 reads SEHNR; CDR2 reads FQNEAQ (reference sequence). V lost 5 bases to trimming and J lost 4 bases; unmatched junction nucleotides: 5.

The table lists this clonotype with a few counts. The chain links TRBV6-2 or TRBV6-3 to TRBJ2-7; 8 bases are a match to TRBD1. With 6 bases clipped from V and 2 bases from J, the junction kept 15 bases outside the gene matches. The germline V gene has CDR1 MNHEY and CDR2 SVGEGT. The CDR3 length is 17 residues. CDR3 sequence: CASSPRWTGRRAYEQYF. CDR3 coding DNA: TGTGCCAGCAGCCCGAGGTGGACAGGGAGGAGGGCCTACGAGCAGTACTTC.

The V call is TRBV2, the J call TRBJ1-2; no clear D. Trimming stripped 5 bases from V and 4 bases from J, with 17 bases between. The CDR3 consists of 15 residues. Germline CDR1 and CDR2: SNHLY and FYNNEI. The CDR3 protein is CASSIRLPQLYGYTF. The DNA for the CDR3 is TGTGCCAGCAGTATTAGACTTCCCCAGCTCTATGGCTACACCTTC.

This clonotype showed up just a few times. This sequence joins TRBV20-1 and TRBJ2-7; D perhaps matches TRBD1 (5 bases). The germline V and J ends were trimmed by 5 bases and 4 bases, with 15 bases remaining between them. This CDR3 is 13 amino acids long. Germline CDR1 reads DFQATT; CDR2 reads SNEGSKA (reference sequence). The CDR3 is CSARLKSGYEQYF. The DNA of the CDR3 is TGCAGTGCTCGACTCAAGTCAGGGTACGAGCAGTACTTC.

At least ten counts were recorded for this clonotype. V gene TRBV18 combines with J gene TRBJ1-2, with D maybe TRBD1 (6 bases). Trimming cost V 3 bases and J 2 bases, with 13 bases left between them. Germline V gene sequence: CDR1 KGHSH, CDR2 LQKENI. This CDR3 is built from 15 residues. CDR3 bases: TGTGCCAGCTCACCCCGAGGGGGGGAGAACTATGGCTACACCTTC. Protein product: CASSPRGGENYGYTF. Filled out from reference TRBV18 and TRBJ1-2, the complete variable domain reads NAGVMQNPRHLVRRRGQEARLRCSPMKGHSHVYWYRQLPEEGLKFMVYLQKENIIDESGMPKERFSAEFPKEGPSILRIQQVVRGDSAAYFCASSPRGGENYGYTFGSGTRLTVV.

J is TRBJ2-1 and V is TRBV7-2; D call uncertain. This CDR3 comprises 13 residues. The germline V gene has CDR1 SGHTA and CDR2 FQGNSA. V was clipped by 2 bases and J by 0 bases, with 2 bases between them. In DNA, the CDR3 is TGTGCCAGCAGCTTACCCTCCTACAATGAGCAGTTCTTC. This encodes CASSLPSYNEQFF.

This clonotype was counted a few times. V gene TRBV18 combines with J gene TRBJ2-5, with 9 bases lining up with TRBD2. V shed 2 bases, J shed 7 bases, and the junction held 8 bases outside the gene matches. Germline CDR1 and CDR2: KGHSH and LQKENI. The CDR3 sequence is 15 residues long. The CDR3 DNA reads as TGTGCCAGCTCACCAAAGCGGGGGGCAGTCGGGACCCAGTACTTC. It is translated as CASSPKRGAVGTQYF.

This clonotype was counted a few times. This sequence joins TRBV11-1 and TRBJ2-7; TRBD1 or TRBD2 may be the D gene (5 bases each). Trimming took 5 bases from V and 0 from J, leaving 14 bases between them. Germline V gives CDR1 SGHAT, CDR2 FQDESV (reference sequence). The CDR3 is made up of 15 amino acids. The CDR3 DNA sequence: TGTGCCAGCAGCAGGGACGGAAAGTCCTCCTACGAGCAGTACTTC. Translated: CASSRDGKSSYEQYF.

The genes are TRBV5-1 and TRBJ2-7; D gene ambiguous. V lost 0 bases and J 1 base, leaving 5 bases between the germline ends. The CDR3 totals 13 residues. Per the germline V gene, CDR1 is SGHRS and CDR2 is YFSETQ. The CDR3 nucleotides are TGCGCCAGCAGCTTGGTCGTGTCCTACGAGCAGTACTTC. Amino acid sequence: CASSLVVSYEQYF.

This clonotype came up a few times. The chain couples TRBV20-1 to TRBJ1-4; D unclear. The CDR3 has 12 residues. Between the trimmed V and J ends, which lost 3 bases and 8 bases, there was a span of 10 bases. Germline CDR1 DFQATT, CDR2 SNEGSKA (reference sequence). CDR3 residues: CSASLAREKLFF. CDR3 DNA: TGCAGTGCTAGCCTAGCGCGGGAAAAACTGTTTTTT.

In its sample, this clonotype was seen a few times. The chain couples TRBV29-1 to TRBJ2-3; 10 bases align to TRBD2. CDR1 and CDR2 (germline): SQVTM, ANQGSEA. The CDR3 consists of 15 residues. The ends lost 4 bases at V and 0 bases at J; junction bases unmatched: 4. Here the CDR3 reads CSVASSGGSTDTQYF. The DNA of the CDR3 is TGCAGCGTTGCTTCTAGCGGGGGAAGCACAGATACGCAGTATTTT.

This clonotype was counted between two and nine times. The chain employs TRBV10-3 and TRBJ1-5; D is uncertain. The CDR3 runs to 14 residues. The germline V gene encodes CDR1 ENHRY and CDR2 SYGVKD. Trimming shortened V by 0 bases and J by 1 base, and 4 bases separated the two germline ends. CDR3 sequence: CAISESASNQPQHF. The CDR3 bases are TGTGCCATCAGTGAGTCCGCGAGCAATCAGCCCCAGCATTTT.

The chain has TRBV20-1 and TRBJ1-1; perhaps TRBD1 as D (5 bases). CDR1 DFQATT and CDR2 SNEGSKA come from the germline V gene (reference sequence). The CDR3 sequence is 12 residues long. Trimming pared 1 base from V and 8 bases from J, leaving 11 bases between. CDR3 DNA: TGCAGTGCTAGAGTCCGGGACCGAGAAGCTTTCTTT. As protein: CSARVRDREAFF.

This clonotype came up many times. The genes are TRBV28 and TRBJ2-4; 10 nucleotides align to TRBD1. J gave up 0 bases and V 6 bases, and 11 bases lay outside the gene matches. This CDR3 has 18 amino acids. Per germline, CDR1 MDHEN and CDR2 SYDVKM. The CDR3 coding sequence is TGTGCCAGCAGAGGGGACAGGGGAAAGGGAATAGCCAAAAACATTCAGTACTTC. Translated, it gives CASRGDRGKGIAKNIQYF.

The CDR3 DNA reads TGTGCCTCCCGGGGGGACATGCTACTCTACGAGCAGTACTTC. This sequence encodes CASRGDMLLYEQYF. The chain joins TRBV28 to TRBJ2-7; D may be TRBD2 (7 bases). Trimming removed 11 bases from V and 3 bases from J, with 20 bases in between. Germline CDR1 is MDHEN and CDR2 is SYDVKM. The CDR3 has 14 residues.

Ten or more counts support this clonotype. V usage is TRBV18 and J usage is TRBJ2-7; 11 bases are a match to TRBD1. Germline V gene lookup returns CDR1 KGHSH and CDR2 LQKENI. V dropped 6 bases and J dropped 6; count of bases not matched to a gene: 16. The CDR3 is made up of 17 amino acids. The CDR3 DNA reads TGTGCCAGCTCGCCAATCCCCGGGACAGGGGGTCTGAGCGAGCAGTACTTC. Translating it yields CASSPIPGTGGLSEQYF.

The rearrangement uses TRBV11-2 and TRBJ2-2; D may correspond to TRBD1 or TRBD2 (5 bases each). This CDR3 spans 15 amino acids. In germline, CDR1 is SGHAT, CDR2 FQNNGV. Trimming stripped 3 bases from V and 4 bases from J, with 12 bases between. CDR3 nucleotide sequence: TGTGCCAGCAGCTTTTTGGGGGAGATCACCGGGGAGCTGTTTTTT. Its protein is CASSFLGEITGELFF.

This clonotype was observed a few times. An end of the junction differs from the germline gene, which may be a read error. The CDR3 sequence is CSAGDPGTGNTGELFF. CDR3 coding DNA: TGCAGTGCTGGAGACCCCGGGACAGGGAACACCGGGGAGCTGTTTTTT. The chain links TRBV20-1 to TRBJ2-2, with 8 bases matching TRBD1. In germline, CDR1 is DFQATT, CDR2 SNEGSKA (reference sequence). The CDR3 extends over 16 amino acids.

This clonotype appeared many times. V usage is TRBV9 and J usage is TRBJ2-7; a weak D match, TRBD1 (6 bases). The CDR3 runs 14 residues. Deletions cut 0 bases from V and 2 bases from J, with 9 bases between. Per germline, CDR1 SGDLS and CDR2 YYNGEE. The CDR3 sequence is CASSVGQGTYEQYF. CDR3 sequence (DNA): TGTGCCAGCAGCGTAGGGCAGGGGACCTACGAGCAGTACTTC.

This clonotype has a count of ten or more. The genes are TRBV6-2 or TRBV6-3 and TRBJ2-3; 9 nucleotides align to TRBD2. V dropped 8 bases and J dropped 4; count of bases not matched to a gene: 10. The CDR3 consists of 15 residues. The V gene's germline CDR1 is MNHEY and CDR2 SVGEGT. This CDR3 reads CASAKSGGLSDTQYF. The DNA for the CDR3 is TGTGCCAGCGCAAAAAGCGGGGGGCTCTCAGATACGCAGTATTTT.

The rearrangement uses TRBV5-1 and TRBJ2-7; D tentatively fits TRBD1 or TRBD2 (5 bases each). The CDR3 contains 14 residues. Germline CDR1 is SGHRS and CDR2 is YFSETQ. V was cut by 3 bases and J by 3 bases, with 13 bases left in between. This CDR3 reads CASSSTGTDYEQYF. The DNA for the CDR3 is TGCGCCAGCAGCTCAACCGGGACGGACTACGAGCAGTACTTC.